Below are 12 T cell receptor beta chains sequenced from a single sample in a study of shared clonotypes between healthy human individuals (TCRdb year 2020). Libraries were prepared through the immunoSEQ multiplex PCR assay. The table comes from immuneACCESS by way of TCRdb, which keeps in-frame sequences with V and J called. Part of the clones is missing from these tables; in studies checked, under half for an unresolved V gene and the rest for unknown reasons. The sample table records about 490,000 clones; less than 80% of these occur just once. 10% to 15% of the sample goes to the ten largest clones. Input material: PBMCs. The receptors originated from a woman aged 40 to 49 in good health. Some clones in this sample may be carry-over from other donors' samples.

V usage is TRBV6-5 and J usage is TRBJ1-5, with 8 bases that match TRBD1. The CDR3 consists of 14 residues. V was pared by 0 bases and J by 9 bases, with 4 bases of the junction left unmatched. Germline-derived CDR1 and CDR2 are MNHEY and SVGAGI. In DNA form, the CDR3 reads TGTGCCAGCAGTTACTCGGGGACAGGCATGCCCCAGCATTTT. The encoded protein is CASSYSGTGMPQHF.

V is TRBV7-9 and J is TRBJ2-1, with D perhaps assigned TRBD1 or TRBD2 (6 bases each). The CDR3 covers 17 residues. Germline V CDR1 and CDR2: SEHNR, FQNEAQ (reference sequence). Trimming removed 1 base at V and 4 bases at J, with 17 bases between. The CDR3: CASSLVGGFDGYNEQFF. CDR3 in DNA: TGTGCCAGCAGCTTAGTCGGGGGCTTTGATGGTTACAATGAGCAGTTCTTC.

This clone has just one count. The chain carries TRBV28 and TRBJ2-5; tentative D call: TRBD1 (5 bases). The germline gives CDR1 MDHEN, CDR2 SYDVKM. Trimming removed 11 bases from V and 0 bases from J, with 19 bases in between. The CDR3 has 15 amino acids. The CDR3 reads CACTTGRGNQETQYF. CDR3 coding DNA: TGTGCCTGTACGACCGGAAGGGGCAACCAAGAGACCCAGTACTTC.

J is TRBJ2-7 and V is TRBV27; D may match TRBD1 or TRBD2 (5 bases each). Germline V gene sequence: CDR1 MNHEY, CDR2 SMNVEV (reference sequence). The CDR3 is made up of 14 amino acids. Trimming cost V 3 bases and J 0 bases, with 9 bases left between them. The CDR3 protein is CASSFGGPSYEQYF. Written as DNA, the CDR3 is TGTGCCAGCAGTTTTGGGGGACCCTCCTACGAGCAGTACTTC.

The rearrangement links TRBV28 to TRBJ2-1; TRBD2 matches at 9 bases. The length of the CDR3 is 16 residues. With V trimmed by 3 bases and J by 1 base, 4 bases remained unmatched. The germline V gene has CDR1 MDHEN and CDR2 SYDVKM. The CDR3 DNA follows: TGTGCCAGCAGTTTGCCCCTAGCGGGGTCCTACAATGAGCAGTTCTTC. It translates to CASSLPLAGSYNEQFF.

The V and J genes are TRBV7-3 and TRBJ2-1, with D possibly TRBD1 on 6 matching bases. The ends were cut back, 1 base at V and 0 bases at J, with 7 bases in the middle. The CDR3 extends over 15 amino acids. The germline V gene encodes CDR1 SGHTA and CDR2 FQGTGA. CDR3 sequence reads: CASSLRGGSYNEQFF. CDR3 in DNA: TGTGCCAGCAGCTTAAGAGGGGGCTCCTACAATGAGCAGTTCTTC.

This chain joins TRBV7-9 and TRBJ1-4, with 7 bases that match TRBD1. V shed 3 bases, J shed 5 bases, and the junction held 0 bases outside the gene matches. The CDR3 loop spans 13 amino acids. The germline V gene encodes CDR1 SEHNR and CDR2 FQNEAQ (reference sequence). CDR3: CASSLDRNEKLFF. CDR3 DNA sequence: TGTGCCAGCAGCTTGGACAGGAATGAAAAACTGTTTTTT.

This clone appeared a few times. DNA of the CDR3: TGTGCCAGCACCCCCTGGAGGGGATCTGGCTACACCTTC. Encoded protein: CASTPWRGSGYTF. The chain links TRBV6-1 to TRBJ1-2; D is perhaps TRBD1 (5 bases). The V gene's germline CDR1 is MNHNS and CDR2 SASEGT. The CDR3 consists of 13 residues. V was shortened by 7 bases and J by 7 bases, with 16 bases between the two germline ends.

The chain couples TRBV19 to TRBJ2-3; D is uncertain. V was trimmed by 2 bases and J by 2 bases, leaving 8 bases between them. The germline CDR1 and CDR2 sequences are LNHDA and SQIVND (reference sequence). CDR3 length: 14 amino acids. In DNA, the CDR3 is TGTGCCAGTAGTATATTACCGAACACAGATACGCAGTATTTT. Encoded protein: CASSILPNTDTQYF.

The chain links TRBV9 to TRBJ1-1, with D unclear. This CDR3 contains 15 residues. Per the germline V gene, CDR1 is SGDLS and CDR2 is YYNGEE. The germline V and J ends were trimmed by 0 bases and 7 bases, with 16 bases remaining between them. The CDR3 DNA reads as TGTGCCAGCAGCGTAGCGACCTCCCCGGCGGGTGAAGCTTTCTTT. Translated: CASSVATSPAGEAFF.

This clone appeared a few times. V usage is TRBV10-2 and J usage is TRBJ1-1, with 7 nucleotides matching TRBD1. Per germline, CDR1 WSHSY and CDR2 SAAADI. V dropped 3 bases and J dropped 4; count of bases not matched to a gene: 8. The CDR3 contains 15 residues. CDR3 residues: CASSDGDSRGTEAFF. The CDR3 DNA reads TGCGCCAGCAGTGACGGGGACAGCAGGGGCACTGAAGCTTTCTTT.

This chain joins TRBV29-1 and TRBJ1-1; 7 bases align to TRBD1. V gave up 6 bases and J gave up 4 bases; unmatched junction bases: 8. From germline, CDR1 is SQVTM and CDR2 ANQGSEA. The CDR3 has 13 amino acids. In DNA, the CDR3 is TGCAGCGTAGCAGAAGGGGGCGGCACTGAAGCTTTCTTT. Protein product: CSVAEGGGTEAFF.